This T cell receptor beta chain was sequenced for a study of post-analysis software for immune sequencing data. Background on the study: Clinical courses comprised relapsing-remitting, secondary progressive and progressive-relapsing multiple sclerosis. Overall study results and limits: Comparison of patients with controls showed five TRBV segments more frequent in patients, TRBV5-6, TRBV5-1 and TRBV20-1 among them. Diversity measured as normalized Chao1 was significantly lower in multiple sclerosis patients than in controls.

The authors incorporated unique molecular identifiers into the TCR beta cDNA libraries. A population of about 0.95 to 11 million T cells gave rise to roughly 500,000 cDNA molecules. TCRdb passed the PCR reads through MiXCR, listing each CDR3 protein once. In the table there are 650,000 to 850,000 distinct CDR3 sequences, about 57% of which are singletons. For this clonotype: Its antigen is as yet unknown.

The V gene end was trimmed by 11 bases and the J gene end by 10 bases; junction bases not matched to a gene: 14. The CDR3 is 14 residues long. Germline V gene sequence: CDR1 SNHLY, CDR2 FYNNEI. The V and J genes are TRBV2 and TRBJ2-1, with 10 bases identical to TRBD2. Sequencing used blood. This receptor was identified in a girl aged 10 to 17 with multiple sclerosis. The chain's CDR3 is CAEVLASGGIEQFF. The CDR3 DNA reads as TGTGCCGAAGTTTTGGCTAGCGGGGGAATAGAGCAGTTCTTC.